Listed here are 5 T cell receptor beta chains from one sample, sequenced in a study of blood T cells in healthy people across ages. Next came a second PCR, run for roughly 6 to 11 cycles, which used a sample-barcoded 5' primer along with a J-beta primer mix. One entry per CDR3 protein results from TCRdb running MiXCR on the 5' RACE reads. The sample shows around 970,000 distinct CDR3 sequences, roughly 47% of them seen only once. Sample: blood. The receptors here all came from a woman in her sixties or seventies in good health.

This clonotype is a singleton in its sample. This chain joins TRBV7-6 and TRBJ1-5; D is uncertain. V was clipped by 6 bases and J by 6 bases, with 15 bases between them. This CDR3 is built from 14 residues. Looked up from germline, CDR1 is SGHVS and CDR2 is FNYEAQ. Written as DNA, the CDR3 is TGTGCCAGCAGTTCGGGCCGAGGCAGTCAGCCCCAGCATTTT. Translating gives CASSSGRGSQPQHF.

V gene TRBV7-2 combines with J gene TRBJ2-7, with 7 nucleotides matching TRBD2. Germline assignment: CDR1 SGHTA and CDR2 FQGNSA. There are 16 residues in the CDR3. V shed 3 bases, J shed 6 bases, and the junction held 14 bases outside the gene matches. CDR3 coding DNA: TGTGCCAGCAGCTTTGTGAGCGGGAAGTCTGGGGGCGAGCAGTACTTC. Its protein product is CASSFVSGKSGGEQYF.

V and J are TRBV7-2 and TRBJ2-1, with 9 bases fitting TRBD2. CDR1 SGHTA and CDR2 FQGNSA come from the germline V gene. The J segment lost 2 bases and the V segment lost 8 bases, leaving 4 bases of the junction unmatched. CDR3 length equals 14 residues. The CDR3 region is CASLLAGPYNEQFF. As DNA, the CDR3 is TGTGCCAGCCTACTAGCGGGTCCCTACAATGAGCAGTTCTTC.

This chain connects TRBV11-3 to TRBJ2-5; the match to TRBD1 covers 7 bases. Germline V CDR1 and CDR2: SGHNT, YENEEA. The CDR3 contains 14 residues. V was clipped by 0 bases and J by 5 bases; unmatched bases: 3. DNA of the CDR3: TGTGCCAGCAGCTTAGAAGGGACAGCCGAGACCCAGTACTTC. Its protein is CASSLEGTAETQYF.

The chain carries TRBV7-2 and TRBJ2-7, with TRBD2 as a possible D gene (6 bases). Deletions cut 5 bases from V and 1 base from J, with 15 bases between. The CDR3 runs 15 residues. Per germline, CDR1 SGHTA and CDR2 FQGNSA. For the CDR3, the DNA is TGTGCCAGCAGCGCCGGGGGTAGCGGATCCTACGAGCAGTACTTC. Its translation: CASSAGGSGSYEQYF.